The 9 T cell receptor beta chains in this list originate from one sample, sequenced in a study of T-cell reconstitution after alpha-beta-depleted transplantation in children (dated by TCRdb to 2015 to 2016). Library prep was done by PCR. TCRdb names Illumina HiSeq 2500 as the instrument used. To normalize quantification of the TCRbeta repertoire, the TCR libraries were built with molecular barcoding that relied on unique molecular identifiers. The public reads were reanalyzed by TCRdb: fastp trimming at Q25, MiXCR alignment, in-frame beta chains only. Each CDR3 protein appears once, grouped with its most common genes and DNA. The sample yields 240,000 or so distinct CDR3 sequences; around 12% were counted once. The ten largest clones capture over 2.5% of the sample. The specimen was PBMCs from the stem cell graft donor, collected from the stem cell graft. The source of these receptors is a human donor who donated a stem cell graft to a child with acute lymphoblastic leukemia.

The J gene is TRBJ2-3, the V gene TRBV18; possibly TRBD1 for D (6 bases). Germline lookup yields CDR1 KGHSH and CDR2 LQKENI. V was pared by 0 bases and J by 4 bases, with 14 bases between. This CDR3 has 16 amino acids. In nucleotides, the CDR3 is TGTGCCAGCTCACCACCGCAGGGGCCCGGGGCAGATACGCAGTATTTT. As protein: CASSPPQGPGADTQYF.

This clonotype was observed many times. The gene calls are TRBV5-1 and TRBJ2-7, with TRBD1 matching 7 bases. Losses at the gene ends were 3 bases for V and 2 bases for J; bases not matched to a gene: 8. Germline assignment: CDR1 SGHRS and CDR2 YFSETQ. This CDR3 spans 15 amino acids. The CDR3 DNA sequence: TGCGCCAGCAGCTATGGACAGGCCGGTCCCTACGAGCAGTACTTC. Its protein product is CASSYGQAGPYEQYF.

This clonotype turned up a few times. This rearrangement joins TRBV24-1 to TRBJ2-7; no definite D call. The CDR3 consists of 11 residues. Trimming stripped 4 bases from V and 4 bases from J, with 4 bases between. Germline V gene lookup returns CDR1 KGHDR and CDR2 SFDVKD. The CDR3, as DNA: TGTGCCACCAGTGACGGATACGAGCAGTACTTC. Encoded protein: CATSDGYEQYF.

This clonotype showed up just a few times. The chain carries TRBV5-1 and TRBJ2-6, with TRBD1 matching over 7 bases. V shed 7 bases, J shed 4 bases, and the junction held 8 bases outside the gene matches. The CDR3 length is 15 residues. In germline, CDR1 is SGHRS, CDR2 YFSETQ. CDR3 sequence reads: CASSVGGAGANVLTF. The CDR3 DNA follows: TGCGCCAGCTCGGTAGGGGGCGCCGGGGCCAACGTCCTGACTTTC.

The gene calls are TRBV18 and TRBJ1-5; 7 positions agree with TRBD1. The V and J ends lost 0 bases and 7 bases, in that order; junction bases with no gene match: 3. The germline CDR1 and CDR2 sequences are KGHSH and LQKENI. This CDR3 is built from 14 residues. In nucleotides, the CDR3 is TGTGCCAGCTCACCACCAACAGGGGTGCAGCCCCAGCATTTT. Protein product: CASSPPTGVQPQHF.

The gene calls are TRBV28 and TRBJ1-5; a weak D match, TRBD1 (5 bases). CDR1 and CDR2 from the germline V gene are MDHEN and SYDVKM. The V end was cut by 1 base, the J end by 6 bases, with 13 bases between. The CDR3 contains 15 residues. DNA for the CDR3: TGTGCCAGCAGTTTATCGGGCCAGGGAGGTCAGCCCCAGCATTTT. This gives the protein CASSLSGQGGQPQHF. The full variable domain, in which reference TRBV28 and TRBJ1-5 provide the parts outside the CDR3, is DVKVTQSSRYLVKRTGEKVFLECVQDMDHENMFWYRQDPGLGLRLIYFSYDVKMKEKGDIPEGYSVSREKKERFSLILESASTNQTSMYLCASSLSGQGGQPQHFGDGTRLSIL.

This clonotype was seen at least ten times. The rearrangement uses TRBV18 and TRBJ1-1; D is ambiguous. Per the germline V gene, CDR1 is KGHSH and CDR2 is LQKENI. The CDR3 consists of 13 residues. V lost 8 bases, J lost 0 bases, and 10 bases lay in between. The DNA of the CDR3 is TGTGCCAGCAGTCAGGATATGAACACTGAAGCTTTCTTT. Its translation: CASSQDMNTEAFF. The variable domain in full, with the rest retrieved from reference TRBV18 and TRBJ1-1, is NAGVMQNPRHLVRRRGQEARLRCSPMKGHSHVYWYRQLPEEGLKFMVYLQKENIIDESGMPKERFSAEFPKEGPSILRIQQVVRGDSAAYFCASSQDMNTEAFFGQGTRLTVV.

This clonotype was counted at least ten times. This sequence joins TRBV20-1 and TRBJ2-3, with a possible D match to TRBD2 (5 bases). V was clipped by 6 bases and J by 2 bases, with 21 bases between them. Germline V CDR1 and CDR2: DFQATT, SNEGSKA (reference sequence). This CDR3 comprises 16 residues. CDR3 in amino acids: CSALGYRDQVTDTQYF. The CDR3 DNA is TGCAGTGCGTTGGGATACCGGGATCAGGTCACAGATACGCAGTATTTT.

This clonotype turned up a few times. The chain has TRBV4-3 and TRBJ2-2; 14 nucleotides line up with TRBD2. The junction had 13 bases not matched to a gene; V was cut back by 0 bases and J by 7 bases. This CDR3 region has 20 residues. In germline, CDR1 is LGHNA, CDR2 YSLEER. The DNA of the CDR3 is TGCGCCAGCAGCCAAGATTGGTTAGCGACTAGCGGGGGGGCTATCGGGGAGCTGTTTTTT. Its protein is CASSQDWLATSGGAIGELFF.